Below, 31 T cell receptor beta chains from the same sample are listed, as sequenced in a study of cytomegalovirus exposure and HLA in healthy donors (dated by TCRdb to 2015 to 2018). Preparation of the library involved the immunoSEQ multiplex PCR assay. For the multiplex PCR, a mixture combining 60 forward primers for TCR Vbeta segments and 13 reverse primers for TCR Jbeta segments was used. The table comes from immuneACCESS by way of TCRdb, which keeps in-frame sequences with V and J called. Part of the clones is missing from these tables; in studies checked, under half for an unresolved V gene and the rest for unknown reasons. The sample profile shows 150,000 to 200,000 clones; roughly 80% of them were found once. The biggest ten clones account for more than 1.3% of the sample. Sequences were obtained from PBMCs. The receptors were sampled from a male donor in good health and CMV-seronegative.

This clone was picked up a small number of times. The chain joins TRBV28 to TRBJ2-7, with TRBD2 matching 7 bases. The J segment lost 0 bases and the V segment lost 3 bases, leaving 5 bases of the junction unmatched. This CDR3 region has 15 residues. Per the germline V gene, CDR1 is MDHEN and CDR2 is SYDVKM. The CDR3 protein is CASSFDRDYSYEQYF. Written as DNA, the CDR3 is TGTGCCAGCAGTTTTGACCGGGACTACTCCTACGAGCAGTACTTC.

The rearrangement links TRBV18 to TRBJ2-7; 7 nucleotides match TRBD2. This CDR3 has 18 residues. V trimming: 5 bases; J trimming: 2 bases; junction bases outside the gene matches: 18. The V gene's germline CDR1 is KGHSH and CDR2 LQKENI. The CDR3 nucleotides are TGTGCCAGCTCAGGAGTGGCGGGGGAACCCGGGAACCCCTACGAGCAGTACTTC. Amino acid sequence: CASSGVAGEPGNPYEQYF.

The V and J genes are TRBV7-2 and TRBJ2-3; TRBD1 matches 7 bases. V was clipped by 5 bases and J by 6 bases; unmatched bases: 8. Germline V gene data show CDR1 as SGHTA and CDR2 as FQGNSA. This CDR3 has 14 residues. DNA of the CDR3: TGTGCCAGCAGCATCCGGACAGGTCCCGATACGCAGTATTTT. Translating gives CASSIRTGPDTQYF.

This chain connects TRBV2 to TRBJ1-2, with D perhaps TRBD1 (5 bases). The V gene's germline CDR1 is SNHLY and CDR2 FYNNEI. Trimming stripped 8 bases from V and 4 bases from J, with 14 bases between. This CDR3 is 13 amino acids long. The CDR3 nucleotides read TGTGCCAGCGGGGGGGTGGGCAGCTATGGCTACACCTTC. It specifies CASGGVGSYGYTF. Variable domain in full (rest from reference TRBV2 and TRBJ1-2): EPEVTQTPSHQVTQMGQEVILRCVPISNHLYFYWYRQILGQKVEFLVSFYNNEISEKSEIFDDQFSVERPDGSNFTLKIRSTKLEDSAMYFCASGGVGSYGYTFGSGTRLTVV.

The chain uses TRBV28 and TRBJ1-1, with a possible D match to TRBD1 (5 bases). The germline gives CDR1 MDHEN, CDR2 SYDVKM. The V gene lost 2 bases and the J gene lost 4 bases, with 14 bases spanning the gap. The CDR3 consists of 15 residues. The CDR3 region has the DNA TGTGCCAGCAGTTTACCCCGAGGGGAGGGCACTGAAGCTTTCTTT. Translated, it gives CASSLPRGEGTEAFF.

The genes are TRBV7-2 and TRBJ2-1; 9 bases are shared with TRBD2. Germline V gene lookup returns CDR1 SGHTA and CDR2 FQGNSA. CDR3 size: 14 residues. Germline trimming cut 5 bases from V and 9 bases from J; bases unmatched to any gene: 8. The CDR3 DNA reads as TGTGCCAGCAGCCGGGGACTAGCCGAGGGTGAGCAGTTCTTC. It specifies CASSRGLAEGEQFF.

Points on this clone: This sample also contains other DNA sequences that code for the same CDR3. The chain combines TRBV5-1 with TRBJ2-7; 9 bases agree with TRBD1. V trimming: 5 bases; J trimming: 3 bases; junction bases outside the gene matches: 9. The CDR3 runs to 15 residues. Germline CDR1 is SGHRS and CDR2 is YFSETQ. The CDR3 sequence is CASSFQGTGNYEQYF. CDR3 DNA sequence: TGCGCCAGCAGTTTCCAAGGGACAGGGAACTACGAGCAGTACTTC.

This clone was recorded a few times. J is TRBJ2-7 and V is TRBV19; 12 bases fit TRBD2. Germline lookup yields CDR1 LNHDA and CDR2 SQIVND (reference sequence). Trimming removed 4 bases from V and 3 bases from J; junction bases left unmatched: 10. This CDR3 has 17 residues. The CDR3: CASSTGLAGKAGYEQYF. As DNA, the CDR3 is TGTGCCAGTAGTACCGGACTAGCGGGAAAAGCAGGCTACGAGCAGTACTTC.

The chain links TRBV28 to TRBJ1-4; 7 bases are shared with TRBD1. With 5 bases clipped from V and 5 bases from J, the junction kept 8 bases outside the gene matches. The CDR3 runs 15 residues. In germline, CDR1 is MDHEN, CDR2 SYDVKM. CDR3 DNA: TGTGCCAGCAGTGCCCCCAGGGGGGTAAATGAAAAACTGTTTTTT. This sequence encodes CASSAPRGVNEKLFF. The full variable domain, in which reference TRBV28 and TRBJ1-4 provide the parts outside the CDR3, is DVKVTQSSRYLVKRTGEKVFLECVQDMDHENMFWYRQDPGLGLRLIYFSYDVKMKEKGDIPEGYSVSREKKERFSLILESASTNQTSMYLCASSAPRGVNEKLFFGSGTQLSVL.

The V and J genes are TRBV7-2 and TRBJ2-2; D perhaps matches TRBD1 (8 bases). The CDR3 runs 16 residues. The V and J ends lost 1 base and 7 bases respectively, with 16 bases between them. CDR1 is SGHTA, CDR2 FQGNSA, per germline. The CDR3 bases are TGTGCCAGCAGCTTAGGATGGACAGGGAGGGGCGGGGAGCTGTTTTTT. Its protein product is CASSLGWTGRGGELFF.

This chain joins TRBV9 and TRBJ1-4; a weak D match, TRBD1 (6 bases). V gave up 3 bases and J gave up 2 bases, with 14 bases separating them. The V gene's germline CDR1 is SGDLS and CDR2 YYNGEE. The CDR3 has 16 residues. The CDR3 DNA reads TGTGCCAGCAGCGCGAGGGGGGGGCCGACTAATGAAAAACTGTTTTTT. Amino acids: CASSARGGPTNEKLFF.

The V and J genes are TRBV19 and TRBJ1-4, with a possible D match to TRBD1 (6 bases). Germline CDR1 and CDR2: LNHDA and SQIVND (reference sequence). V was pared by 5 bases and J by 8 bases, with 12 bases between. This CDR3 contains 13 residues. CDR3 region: CASSSRQVEKLFF. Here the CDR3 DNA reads TGTGCCAGTAGTTCGAGACAGGTCGAAAAACTGTTTTTT.

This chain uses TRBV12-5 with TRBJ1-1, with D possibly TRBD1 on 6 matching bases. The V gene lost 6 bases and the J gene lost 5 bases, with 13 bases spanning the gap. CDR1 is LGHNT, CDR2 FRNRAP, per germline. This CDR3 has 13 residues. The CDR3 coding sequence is TGTGCTAGTGGCACCCAGGGGAGAACTGAAGCTTTCTTT. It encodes CASGTQGRTEAFF.

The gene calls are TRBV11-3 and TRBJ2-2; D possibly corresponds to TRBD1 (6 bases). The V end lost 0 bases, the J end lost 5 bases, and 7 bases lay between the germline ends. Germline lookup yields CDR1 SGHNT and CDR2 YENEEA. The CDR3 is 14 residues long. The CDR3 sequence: CASSLDQGTGELFF. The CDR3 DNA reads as TGTGCCAGCAGCTTAGATCAGGGGACCGGGGAGCTGTTTTTT.

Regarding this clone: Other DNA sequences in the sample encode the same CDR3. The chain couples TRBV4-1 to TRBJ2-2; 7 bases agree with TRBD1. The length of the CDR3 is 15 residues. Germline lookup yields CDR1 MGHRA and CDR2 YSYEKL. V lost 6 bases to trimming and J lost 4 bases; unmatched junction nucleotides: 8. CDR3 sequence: CASSQVPGGTGELFF. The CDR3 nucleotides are TGCGCCAGCAGTCAGGTGCCAGGGGGCACCGGGGAGCTGTTTTTT.

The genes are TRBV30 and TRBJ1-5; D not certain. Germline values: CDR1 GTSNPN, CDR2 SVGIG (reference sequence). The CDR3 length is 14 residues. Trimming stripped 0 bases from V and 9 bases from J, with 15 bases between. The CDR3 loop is CAWSVERVQTPQHF. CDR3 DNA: TGTGCCTGGAGTGTAGAACGGGTTCAAACGCCCCAGCATTTT.

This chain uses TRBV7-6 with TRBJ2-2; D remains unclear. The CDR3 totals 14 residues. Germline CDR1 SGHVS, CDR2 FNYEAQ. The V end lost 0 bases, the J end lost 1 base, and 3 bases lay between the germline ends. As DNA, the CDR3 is TGTGCCAGCAGCTTAGCCGGGAACACCGGGGAGCTGTTTTTT. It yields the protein CASSLAGNTGELFF. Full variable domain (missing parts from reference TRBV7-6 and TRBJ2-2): GAGVSQSPRYKVTKRGQDVALRCDPISGHVSLYWYRQALGQGPEFLTYFNYEAQQDKSGLPNDRFSAERPEGSISTLTIQRTEQRDSAMYRCASSLAGNTGELFFGEGSRLTVL.

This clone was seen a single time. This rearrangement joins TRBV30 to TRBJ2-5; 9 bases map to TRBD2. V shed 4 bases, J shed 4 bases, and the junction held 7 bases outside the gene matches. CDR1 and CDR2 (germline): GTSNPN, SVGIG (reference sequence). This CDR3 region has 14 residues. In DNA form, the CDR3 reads TGTGCCTGGACCAGAGGACTAGCGCGAGAGACCCAGTACTTC. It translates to CAWTRGLARETQYF.

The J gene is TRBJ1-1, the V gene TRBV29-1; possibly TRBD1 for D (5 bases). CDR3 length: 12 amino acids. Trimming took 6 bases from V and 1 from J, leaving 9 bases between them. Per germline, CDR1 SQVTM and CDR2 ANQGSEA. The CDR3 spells CSVPDRNTEAFF. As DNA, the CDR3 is TGCAGCGTACCCGACAGGAACACTGAAGCTTTCTTT.

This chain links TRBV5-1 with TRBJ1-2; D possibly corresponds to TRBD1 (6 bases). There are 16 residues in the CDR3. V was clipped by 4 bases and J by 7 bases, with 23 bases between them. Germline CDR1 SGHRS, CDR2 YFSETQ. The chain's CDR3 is CASSIRGNSLYSGYTF. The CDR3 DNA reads TGCGCCAGCAGCATCAGGGGTAATTCGCTCTATTCTGGCTACACCTTC.

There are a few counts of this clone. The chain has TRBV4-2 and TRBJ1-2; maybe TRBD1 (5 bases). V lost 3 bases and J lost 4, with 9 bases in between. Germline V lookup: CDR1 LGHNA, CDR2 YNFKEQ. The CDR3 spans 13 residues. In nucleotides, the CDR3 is TGTGCCAGCAGCCACCAGGGATCCTATGGCTACACCTTC. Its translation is CASSHQGSYGYTF.

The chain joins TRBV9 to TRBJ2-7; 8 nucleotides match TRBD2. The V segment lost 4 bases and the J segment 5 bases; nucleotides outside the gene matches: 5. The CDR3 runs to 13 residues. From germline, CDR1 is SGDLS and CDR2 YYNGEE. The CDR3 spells CASSPRGGNEQYF. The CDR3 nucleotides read TGTGCCAGCAGCCCCCGGGGGGGGAACGAGCAGTACTTC.

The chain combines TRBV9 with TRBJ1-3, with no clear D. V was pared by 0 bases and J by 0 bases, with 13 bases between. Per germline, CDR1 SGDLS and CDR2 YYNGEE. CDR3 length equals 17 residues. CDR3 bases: TGTGCCAGCAGCGTAGGCCCCCAAACTTCCTCTGGAAACACCATATATTTT. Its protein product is CASSVGPQTSSGNTIYF.

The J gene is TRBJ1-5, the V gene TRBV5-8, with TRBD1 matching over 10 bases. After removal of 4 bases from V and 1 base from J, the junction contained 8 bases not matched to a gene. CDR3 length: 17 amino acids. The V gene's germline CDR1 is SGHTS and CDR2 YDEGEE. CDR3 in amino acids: CASSRPWGQGSNQPQHF. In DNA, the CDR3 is TGTGCCAGCAGCCGGCCGTGGGGACAGGGGAGCAATCAGCCCCAGCATTTT.

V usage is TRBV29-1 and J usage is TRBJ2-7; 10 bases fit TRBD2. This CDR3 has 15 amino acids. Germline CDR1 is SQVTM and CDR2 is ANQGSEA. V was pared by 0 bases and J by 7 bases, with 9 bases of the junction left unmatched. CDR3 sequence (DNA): TGCAGCGTTGAAGATCGCTCTAGCGGGAGACAGGAGCAGTACTTC. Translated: CSVEDRSSGRQEQYF.

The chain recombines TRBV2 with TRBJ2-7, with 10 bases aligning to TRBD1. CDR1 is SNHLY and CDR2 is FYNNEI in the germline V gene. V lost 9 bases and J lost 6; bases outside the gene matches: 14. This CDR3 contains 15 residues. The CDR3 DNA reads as TGTGCCAGTCTACCCTCGACAGGGGGCTTCCGCGAGCAGTACTTC. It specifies CASLPSTGGFREQYF.

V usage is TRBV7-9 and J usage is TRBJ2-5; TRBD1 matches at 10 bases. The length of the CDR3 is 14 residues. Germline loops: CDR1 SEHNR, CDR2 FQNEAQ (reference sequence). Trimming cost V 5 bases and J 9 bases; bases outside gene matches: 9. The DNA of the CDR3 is TGTGCCAGCAGCCCTCCGGGACAGGGGAAGGCCCAGTACTTC. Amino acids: CASSPPGQGKAQYF. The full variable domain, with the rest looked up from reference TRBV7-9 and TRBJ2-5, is DTGVSQNPRHKITKRGQNVTFRCDPISEHNRLYWYRQTLGQGPEFLTYFQNEAQLEKSRLLSDRFSAERPKGSFSTLEIQRTEQGDSAMYLCASSPPGQGKAQYFGPGTRLLVL.

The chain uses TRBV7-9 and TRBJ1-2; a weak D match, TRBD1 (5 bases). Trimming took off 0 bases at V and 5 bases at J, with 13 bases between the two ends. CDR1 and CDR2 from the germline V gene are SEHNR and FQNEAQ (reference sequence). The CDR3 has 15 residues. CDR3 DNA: TGTGCCAGCAGCTTAGCGCTGGGGCCCGGGTATGGCTACACCTTC. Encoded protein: CASSLALGPGYGYTF.

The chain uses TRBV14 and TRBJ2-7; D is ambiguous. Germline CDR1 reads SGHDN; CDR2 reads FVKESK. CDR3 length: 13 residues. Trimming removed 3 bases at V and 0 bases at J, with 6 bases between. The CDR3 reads CASSHMSSYEQYF. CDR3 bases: TGTGCCAGCAGCCATATGAGCTCCTACGAGCAGTACTTC.

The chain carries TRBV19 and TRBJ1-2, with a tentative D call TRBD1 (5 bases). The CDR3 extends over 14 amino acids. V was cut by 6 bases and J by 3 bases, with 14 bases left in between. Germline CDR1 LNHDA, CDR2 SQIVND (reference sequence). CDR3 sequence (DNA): TGTGCCAGTAGAGCCAGGGAAGTTTACTATGGCTACACCTTC. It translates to CASRAREVYYGYTF. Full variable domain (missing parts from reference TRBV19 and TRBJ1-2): DGGITQSPKYLFRKEGQNVTLSCEQNLNHDAMYWYRQDPGQGLRLIYYSQIVNDFQKGDIAEGYSVSREKKESFPLTVTSAQKNPTAFYLCASRAREVYYGYTFGSGTRLTVV.

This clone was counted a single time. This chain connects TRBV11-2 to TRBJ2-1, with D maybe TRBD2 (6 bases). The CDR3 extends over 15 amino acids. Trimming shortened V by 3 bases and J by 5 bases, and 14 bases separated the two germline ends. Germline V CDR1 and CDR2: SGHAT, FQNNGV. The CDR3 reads CASSLGGIVNNEQFF. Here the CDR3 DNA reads TGTGCCAGCAGCTTGGGGGGTATCGTTAACAATGAGCAGTTCTTC.